This T cell receptor beta chain comes out of a study of CD8 T cells in ankylosing spondylitis. After removal of 3 bases from V and 2 bases from J, the junction contained 9 bases not matched to a gene. This CDR3 comprises 17 residues. Germline lookup yields CDR1 SGHRS and CDR2 YFSETQ. This clonotype was observed a single time. TCRdb used MiXCR to reprocess the 5' RACE reads, holding one entry per CDR3 protein. This repertoire shows about 310,000 distinct CDR3 sequences, 20% to 25% found once; its top ten account for roughly 3.4%. This receptor was obtained from a female donor with ankylosing spondylitis or in good health (not recorded which). The rearrangement joins TRBV5-1 to TRBJ2-1; 9 positions agree with TRBD2. Sequenced: blood, either unsorted or a sorted T cell fraction (not recorded which). DNA of the CDR3: TGCGCCAGCAGCTCTCGTAGCGGGAGTACGGCCTACAATGAGCAGTTCTTC. This codes for CASSSRSGSTAYNEQFF. Combining the CDR3 with reference TRBV5-1 and TRBJ2-1 gives the whole variable domain KAGVTQTPRYLIKTRGQQVTLSCSPISGHRSVSWYQQTPGQGLQFLFEYFSETQRNKGNFPGRFSGRQFSNSRSEMNVSTLELGDSALYLCASSSRSGSTAYNEQFFGPGTRLTVL.